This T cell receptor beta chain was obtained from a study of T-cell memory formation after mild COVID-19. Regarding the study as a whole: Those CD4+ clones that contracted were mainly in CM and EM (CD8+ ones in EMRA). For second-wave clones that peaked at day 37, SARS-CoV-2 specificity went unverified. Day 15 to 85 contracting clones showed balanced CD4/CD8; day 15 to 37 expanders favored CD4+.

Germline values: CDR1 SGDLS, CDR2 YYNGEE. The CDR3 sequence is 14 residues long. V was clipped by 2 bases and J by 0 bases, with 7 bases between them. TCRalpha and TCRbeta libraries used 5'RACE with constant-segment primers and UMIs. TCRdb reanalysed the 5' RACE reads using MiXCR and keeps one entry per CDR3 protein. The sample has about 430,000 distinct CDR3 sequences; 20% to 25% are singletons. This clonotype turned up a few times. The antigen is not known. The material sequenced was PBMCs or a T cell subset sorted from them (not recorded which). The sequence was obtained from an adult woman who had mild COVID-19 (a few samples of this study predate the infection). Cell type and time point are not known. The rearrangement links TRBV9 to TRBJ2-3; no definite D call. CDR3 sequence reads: CASSVEWSTDTQYF. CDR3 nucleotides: TGTGCCAGCAGCGTGGAATGGAGCACAGATACGCAGTATTTT.